These 23 T cell receptor beta chains were all obtained from the same sample, sequenced in a study of blood T cell repertoires in COVID-19. TCRdb's copy holds only in-frame clones and misses some; the assay was immunoSEQ multiplex PCR. The profile covers approximately 75,000 clones, with 75% to 90% appearing a single time and 0.55% to 0.75% taken by the ten largest. Material for sequencing was peripheral blood. These receptor sequences come from a man between 60 and 70 years old with acute or convalescent COVID-19.

The chain couples TRBV5-1 to TRBJ1-2, with 8 positions matching TRBD1. CDR1 is SGHRS, CDR2 YFSETQ, per germline. The CDR3 extends over 15 amino acids. V trimming: 1 base; J trimming: 6 bases; junction bases outside the gene matches: 8. The CDR3 sequence: CASSLNGQGANGYTF. The CDR3 nucleotides read TGCGCCAGCAGCTTGAATGGACAGGGCGCTAATGGCTACACCTTC.

The chain recombines TRBV5-1 with TRBJ2-3; TRBD2 matches 7 bases. J was trimmed by 6 bases and V by 6 bases; bases with no gene match: 10. Germline V gives CDR1 SGHRS, CDR2 YFSETQ. CDR3 length: 14 residues. The CDR3 here is CASTKGGVRDTQYF. For the CDR3, the DNA is TGCGCCAGCACAAAGGGAGGGGTTCGGGATACGCAGTATTTT. Looking up the rest from reference TRBV5-1 and TRBJ2-3 gives the full variable domain: KAGVTQTPRYLIKTRGQQVTLSCSPISGHRSVSWYQQTPGQGLQFLFEYFSETQRNKGNFPGRFSGRQFSNSRSEMNVSTLELGDSALYLCASTKGGVRDTQYFGPGTRLTVL.

The chain is built from TRBV20-1 and TRBJ2-7, with a weak D call TRBD2 (7 bases). Trimming removed 6 bases from V and 4 bases from J, with 10 bases in between. The germline V gene encodes CDR1 DFQATT and CDR2 SNEGSKA (reference sequence). The CDR3 is 11 amino acids. CDR3 amino acids: CSARGGYEQYF. The DNA of the CDR3 is TGCAGTGCGAGGGGGGGATACGAGCAGTACTTC.

This chain connects TRBV10-1 to TRBJ1-5; 10 nucleotides align to TRBD1. From germline, CDR1 is WNHNN and CDR2 SYGVQD (reference sequence). The CDR3 covers 18 residues. The ends lost 3 bases at V and 3 bases at J; junction bases unmatched: 11. The CDR3 nucleotides are TGCGCCAGCAGTGATTCCCCCGGGACAGGGGAAAACAATCAGCCCCAGCATTTT. Protein sequence: CASSDSPGTGENNQPQHF.

The J gene is TRBJ2-1, the V gene TRBV6-4; 9 nucleotides match TRBD2. CDR3 length: 13 amino acids. CDR1 and CDR2 (germline): MRHNA, SNTAGT. The trim removed 4 bases at V and 6 bases at J, leaving 1 base unmatched. The CDR3 DNA reads TGTGCCAGCAGTGCTAGCGGGATCAATGAGCAGTTCTTC. It yields the protein CASSASGINEQFF.

The V and J genes are TRBV19 and TRBJ1-4, with TRBD1 matching over 10 bases. The CDR3 is 16 residues long. V lost 5 bases to trimming and J lost 4 bases; unmatched junction nucleotides: 7. The V gene's germline CDR1 is LNHDA and CDR2 SQIVND (reference sequence). The CDR3 here is CASSPDRGLSNEKLFF. CDR3 DNA sequence: TGTGCCAGTAGTCCAGACAGGGGGCTAAGTAATGAAAAACTGTTTTTT.

The rearrangement joins TRBV6-6 to TRBJ2-7; perhaps TRBD1 as D (6 bases). V was cut by 6 bases and J by 6 bases, with 18 bases left in between. The CDR3 runs to 14 residues. CDR1 MNHNY and CDR2 SVGAGI come from the germline V gene (reference sequence). Written as DNA, the CDR3 is TGTGCCAGCAGGGAAGGGGGACAAGGTTTCGAGCAGTACTTC. The encoded protein is CASREGGQGFEQYF.

The V and J genes are TRBV19 and TRBJ1-4; 8 bases line up with TRBD1. The CDR3 is made up of 17 amino acids. Germline V gene data show CDR1 as LNHDA and CDR2 as SQIVND (reference sequence). The V and J ends lost 1 base and 4 bases, in that order; junction bases with no gene match: 8. The CDR3 reads CASSIGWAGTGNEKLFF. DNA of the CDR3: TGTGCCAGTAGTATAGGGTGGGCCGGGACAGGTAATGAAAAACTGTTTTTT.

The chain carries TRBV28 and TRBJ1-1; a possible D gene is TRBD1 (6 bases). Trimming cost V 8 bases and J 7 bases, with 17 bases left between them. The length of the CDR3 is 13 residues. Germline values: CDR1 MDHEN, CDR2 SYDVKM. The DNA of the CDR3 is TGTGCCAGCCCAATCCACTGCAGGGGTGAAGCTTTCTTT. This encodes CASPIHCRGEAFF.

This chain joins TRBV6-5 and TRBJ1-5, with 7 bases identical to TRBD1. Germline V lookup: CDR1 MNHEY, CDR2 SVGAGI. J was trimmed by 5 bases and V by 0 bases; bases with no gene match: 4. There are 15 residues in the CDR3. DNA of the CDR3: TGTGCCAGCAGTTACTCGGGACAGTTCGATCAGCCCCAGCATTTT. Its protein is CASSYSGQFDQPQHF.

The chain has TRBV20-1 and TRBJ2-1, with 8 bases identical to TRBD1. Germline trimming cut 6 bases from V and 7 bases from J; bases unmatched to any gene: 5. This CDR3 spans 12 amino acids. Germline CDR1 is DFQATT and CDR2 is SNEGSKA (reference sequence). The CDR3 reads CSASDRGNEQFF. CDR3 nucleotide sequence: TGCAGTGCGAGTGACAGGGGTAATGAGCAGTTCTTC.

The V gene is TRBV9, the J gene TRBJ1-2; 7 bases are a match to TRBD1. This CDR3 contains 13 residues. Looked up from germline, CDR1 is SGDLS and CDR2 is YYNGEE. The junction had 4 bases not matched to a gene; V was cut back by 2 bases and J by 6 bases. DNA of the CDR3: TGTGCCAGCAGCGTCGGACAGGCGGATGGCTACACCTTC. The encoded protein is CASSVGQADGYTF.

The chain joins TRBV7-2 to TRBJ1-1; D unresolved. This CDR3 contains 15 residues. The ends were cut back, 0 bases at V and 2 bases at J, with 10 bases in the middle. Germline V gene lookup returns CDR1 SGHTA and CDR2 FQGNSA. CDR3 DNA: TGTGCCAGCAGCTTAGCGCCGGGAGGAAACACTGAAGCTTTCTTT. It yields the protein CASSLAPGGNTEAFF.

The chain uses TRBV7-9 and TRBJ1-1; D is perhaps TRBD1 (6 bases). CDR3 size: 15 residues. The germline CDR1 and CDR2 sequences are SEHNR and FQNEAQ (reference sequence). V was clipped by 2 bases and J by 4 bases, with 14 bases between them. DNA of the CDR3: TGTGCCAGCAGCTTACAGGGGTTTACGGTCACTGAAGCTTTCTTT. This codes for CASSLQGFTVTEAFF.

The chain uses TRBV10-1 and TRBJ2-7, with 10 bases aligning to TRBD2. Germline V gene data show CDR1 as WNHNN and CDR2 as SYGVQD (reference sequence). J lost 5 bases, V lost 0 bases, and 7 bases had no gene match. This CDR3 spans 16 amino acids. The DNA of the CDR3 is TGCGCCAGCAGTGAGTCTCGGCTAGCGGGGGTAGACGAGCAGTACTTC. Its protein is CASSESRLAGVDEQYF.

The J gene is TRBJ1-4, the V gene TRBV25-1, with 11 nucleotides matching TRBD1. The ends lost 0 bases at V and 8 bases at J; junction bases unmatched: 2. In germline, CDR1 is MGHDK, CDR2 SYGVNS. The CDR3 spans 15 residues. The CDR3 DNA reads TGTGCCAGCAGTGAATACGGGACAGGGGGAGAAAAACTGTTTTTT. Its protein is CASSEYGTGGEKLFF.

In regard to this clone: Mismatch with germline at one junction end may stem from a read error. V usage is TRBV6-5 and J usage is TRBJ2-1; D remains unclear. The CDR3 runs to 10 residues. Germline V gives CDR1 MNHEY, CDR2 SVGAGI. CDR3 bases: TGTGCCAGCACTTACAATGAGCAGTTCTTC. It encodes CASTYNEQFF.

The chain joins TRBV30 to TRBJ2-3; TRBD2 matches 8 bases. V lost 8 bases to trimming and J lost 5 bases; unmatched junction nucleotides: 12. Germline CDR1 is GTSNPN and CDR2 is SVGIG (reference sequence). The CDR3 is made up of 14 amino acids. CDR3 sequence (DNA): TGTGCCCAACTTCTCGGGGGGGCTGTAGATACGCAGTATTTT. As protein: CAQLLGGAVDTQYF.

This clone was recorded a few times. The chain couples TRBV27 to TRBJ2-2; 7 bases are a match to TRBD1. Trimming took 6 bases from V and 4 from J; bases not matched to a gene: 5. The CDR3 contains 14 residues. Per germline, CDR1 MNHEY and CDR2 SMNVEV (reference sequence). The CDR3 region is CASRVDRATGELFF. In DNA, the CDR3 is TGTGCCAGCAGAGTCGACAGGGCCACCGGGGAGCTGTTTTTT.

The gene calls are TRBV27 and TRBJ1-3, with D maybe TRBD1 (5 bases). The V and J ends lost 6 bases and 0 bases respectively, with 6 bases between them. In germline, CDR1 is MNHEY, CDR2 SMNVEV (reference sequence). This CDR3 has 13 residues. The DNA for the CDR3 is TGTGCCAGCAGGGACAACTCTGGAAACACCATATATTTT. This translates into CASRDNSGNTIYF.

V is TRBV19 and J is TRBJ2-1; 7 bases align to TRBD2. The germline V gene encodes CDR1 LNHDA and CDR2 SQIVND (reference sequence). Losses at the gene ends were 6 bases for V and 9 bases for J; bases not matched to a gene: 11. This CDR3 spans 14 amino acids. As DNA, the CDR3 is TGTGCCAGTAGACTCGGGGGAGGGTCGGGTGAGCAGTTCTTC. This encodes CASRLGGGSGEQFF.

The rearrangement links TRBV3-1 (or the pseudogene TRBV3-2) to TRBJ2-1; 9 nucleotides agree with TRBD2. The junction had 4 bases not matched to a gene; V was cut back by 5 bases and J by 2 bases. The CDR3 is made up of 15 amino acids. The germline V gene encodes CDR1 LGHDT and CDR2 YNNKEL (reference sequence). CDR3 nucleotides: TGTGCCAGCAGCTTTAGCGGGGGTACCTACAATGAGCAGTTCTTC. It translates to CASSFSGGTYNEQFF.

This chain links TRBV30 with TRBJ2-5; a weak D match, TRBD2 (7 bases). V was shortened by 4 bases and J by 5 bases, with 14 bases between the two germline ends. CDR3 length: 13 amino acids. Germline-derived CDR1 and CDR2 are GTSNPN and SVGIG (reference sequence). CDR3 sequence (DNA): TGTGCCTGGAAGGTTCGGGGGGCGGAGACCCAGTACTTC. It specifies CAWKVRGAETQYF.